This TCR beta chain stems from a study of shared clonotypes between healthy human individuals. Study background: In total, the donors were a couple of women and a few men aged 18 to 49. Broader study findings: It was the non-shared clonotypes that had lower generation probabilities than clonotypes shared by all four donors.

Naive CD8 cells, CD45RO-negative and positively selected for CCR7, excluded terminally differentiated effector memory CD45RA+ cells. On this clone itself: Its antigen is unknown.

Sequencing was performed with immunoSEQ multiplex PCR; in TCRdb, only in-frame clones are kept and a portion is missing. There are more than 2 million clones in the sample; just under 95% occur only once, and 1.5% to 2% lies in the top ten. Germline values: CDR1 MDHEN, CDR2 SYDVKM. V lost 5 bases, J lost 1 base, and 17 bases lay in between. CDR3 length equals 16 residues. This TCR was recovered from a man between 18 and 35 years old in good health. Some clones in this sample may be carry-over from other donors' samples. The V gene is TRBV28, the J gene TRBJ2-5; D is perhaps TRBD1 or TRBD2 (6 bases each). Sequencing was carried out using naive CD8+ T cells from PBMCs. CDR3 DNA: TGTGCCAGCAGTGAGTTAGGACAGACTAGCCAAGAGACCCAGTACTTC. This codes for CASSELGQTSQETQYF. Complete variable domain (other parts from reference TRBV28 and TRBJ2-5): DVKVTQSSRYLVKRTGEKVFLECVQDMDHENMFWYRQDPGLGLRLIYFSYDVKMKEKGDIPEGYSVSREKKERFSLILESASTNQTSMYLCASSELGQTSQETQYFGPGTRLLVL.